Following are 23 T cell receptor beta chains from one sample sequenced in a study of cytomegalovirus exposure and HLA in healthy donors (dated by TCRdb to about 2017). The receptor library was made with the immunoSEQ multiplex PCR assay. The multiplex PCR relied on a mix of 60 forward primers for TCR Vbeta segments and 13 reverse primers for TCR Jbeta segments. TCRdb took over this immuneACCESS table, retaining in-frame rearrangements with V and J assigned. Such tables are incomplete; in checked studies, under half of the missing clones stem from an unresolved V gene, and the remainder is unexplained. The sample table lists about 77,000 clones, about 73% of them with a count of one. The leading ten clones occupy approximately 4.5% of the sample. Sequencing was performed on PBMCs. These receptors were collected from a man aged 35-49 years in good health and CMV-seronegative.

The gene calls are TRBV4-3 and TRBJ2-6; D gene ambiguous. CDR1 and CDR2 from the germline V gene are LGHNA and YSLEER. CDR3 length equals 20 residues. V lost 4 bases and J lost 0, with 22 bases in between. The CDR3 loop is CASSPKRLSDTVSGANVLTF. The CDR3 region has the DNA TGCGCCAGCAGCCCCAAACGGTTAAGTGACACCGTCTCTGGGGCCAACGTCCTGACTTTC.

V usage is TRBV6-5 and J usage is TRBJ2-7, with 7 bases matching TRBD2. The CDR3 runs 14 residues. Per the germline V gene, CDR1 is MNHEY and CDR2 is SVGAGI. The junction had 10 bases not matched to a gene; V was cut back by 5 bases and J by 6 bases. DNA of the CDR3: TGTGCCAGCAGTATTAGCGGGCCATCCGCCGAGCAGTACTTC. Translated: CASSISGPSAEQYF.

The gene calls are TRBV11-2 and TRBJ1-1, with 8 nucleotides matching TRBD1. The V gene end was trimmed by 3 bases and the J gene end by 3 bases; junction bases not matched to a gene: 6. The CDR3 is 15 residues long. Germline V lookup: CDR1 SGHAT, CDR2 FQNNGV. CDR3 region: CASSFGQGGHTEAFF. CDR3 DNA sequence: TGTGCCAGCAGCTTCGGACAGGGAGGGCACACTGAAGCTTTCTTT.

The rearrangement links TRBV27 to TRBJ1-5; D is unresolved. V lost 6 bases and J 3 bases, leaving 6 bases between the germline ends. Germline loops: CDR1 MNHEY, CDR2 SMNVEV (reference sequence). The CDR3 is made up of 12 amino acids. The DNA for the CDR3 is TGTGCCAGCAGCCTAACCAATCAGCCCCAGCATTTT. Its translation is CASSLTNQPQHF.

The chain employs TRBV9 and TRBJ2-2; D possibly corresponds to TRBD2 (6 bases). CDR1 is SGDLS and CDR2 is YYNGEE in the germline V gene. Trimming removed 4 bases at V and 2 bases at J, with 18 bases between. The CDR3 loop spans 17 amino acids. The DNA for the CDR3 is TGTGCCAGCAGCCCGCCCCTGGGGGGAGTAAACACCGGGGAGCTGTTTTTT. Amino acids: CASSPPLGGVNTGELFF. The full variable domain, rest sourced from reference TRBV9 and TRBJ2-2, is DSGVTQTPKHLITATGQRVTLRCSPRSGDLSVYWYQQSLDQGLQFLIQYYNGEERAKGNILERFSAQQFPDLHSELNLSSLELGDSALYFCASSPPLGGVNTGELFFGEGSRLTVL.

Written as DNA, the CDR3 is TGTGCCAGCAGCTTAATAGCGGGAGGGTCCAAAGATACGCAGTATTTT. Its translation: CASSLIAGGSKDTQYF. The rearrangement joins TRBV7-3 to TRBJ2-3, with 11 nucleotides matching TRBD2. The CDR3 is 16 amino acids. Germline CDR1 and CDR2: SGHTA and FQGTGA. V was pared by 1 base and J by 5 bases, with 5 bases of the junction left unmatched.

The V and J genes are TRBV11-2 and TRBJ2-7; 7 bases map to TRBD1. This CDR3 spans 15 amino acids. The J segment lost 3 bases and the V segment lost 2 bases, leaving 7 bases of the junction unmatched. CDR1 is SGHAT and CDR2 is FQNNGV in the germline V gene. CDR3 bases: TGTGCCAGCAGCTTATGGGGACAGACTTTCTACGAGCAGTACTTC. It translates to CASSLWGQTFYEQYF.

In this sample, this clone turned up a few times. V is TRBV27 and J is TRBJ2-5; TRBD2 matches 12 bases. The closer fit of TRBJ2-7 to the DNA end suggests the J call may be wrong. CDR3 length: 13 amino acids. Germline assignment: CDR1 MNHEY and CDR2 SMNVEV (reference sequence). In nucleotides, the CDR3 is TGTGCCAGCGGGACTAGCGGGCCCTACGAGCAGTACTTC. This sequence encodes CASGTSGPYEQYF.

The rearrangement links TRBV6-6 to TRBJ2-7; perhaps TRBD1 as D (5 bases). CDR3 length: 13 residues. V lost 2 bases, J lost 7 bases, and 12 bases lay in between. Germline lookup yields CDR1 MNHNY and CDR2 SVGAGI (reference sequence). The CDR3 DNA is TGTGCCAGCAGTTACAGGGGAATTGAAGAGCAGTACTTC. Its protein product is CASSYRGIEEQYF.

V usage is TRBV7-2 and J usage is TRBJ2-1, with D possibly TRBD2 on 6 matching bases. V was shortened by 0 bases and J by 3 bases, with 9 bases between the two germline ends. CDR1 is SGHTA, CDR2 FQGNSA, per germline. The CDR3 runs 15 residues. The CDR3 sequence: CASSLAHSGYNEQFF. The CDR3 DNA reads TGTGCCAGCAGCTTAGCTCATAGCGGCTACAATGAGCAGTTCTTC.

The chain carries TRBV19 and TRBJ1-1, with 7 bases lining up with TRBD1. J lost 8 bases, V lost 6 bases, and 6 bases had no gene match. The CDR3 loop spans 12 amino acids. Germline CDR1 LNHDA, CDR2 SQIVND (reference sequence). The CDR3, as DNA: TGTGCCAGTAGCCGGGACAGTTACGAAGCTTTCTTT. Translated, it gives CASSRDSYEAFF.

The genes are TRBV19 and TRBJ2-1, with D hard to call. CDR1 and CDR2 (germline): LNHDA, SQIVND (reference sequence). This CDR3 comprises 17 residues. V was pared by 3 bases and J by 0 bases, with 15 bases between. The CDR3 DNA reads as TGTGCCAGTAGTATCCGACTGGAATGGAGCTCCTACAATGAGCAGTTCTTC. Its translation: CASSIRLEWSSYNEQFF.

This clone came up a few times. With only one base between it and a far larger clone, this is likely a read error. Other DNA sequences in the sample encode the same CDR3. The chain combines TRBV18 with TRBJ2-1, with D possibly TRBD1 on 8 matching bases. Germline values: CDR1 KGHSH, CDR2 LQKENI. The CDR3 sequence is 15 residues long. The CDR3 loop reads CASSHDRGGWNEQFF. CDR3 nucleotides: TGTGCCAGCTCACATGACAGGGGAGGGTGGAATGAACAGTTCTTC.

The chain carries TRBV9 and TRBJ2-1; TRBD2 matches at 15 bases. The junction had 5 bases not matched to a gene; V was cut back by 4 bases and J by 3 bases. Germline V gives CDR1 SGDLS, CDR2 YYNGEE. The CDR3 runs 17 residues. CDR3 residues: CASSPGTSGRLYNEQFF. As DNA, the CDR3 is TGTGCCAGCAGCCCGGGGACTAGCGGGAGGCTCTACAATGAGCAGTTCTTC.

In DNA form, the CDR3 reads TGTGCCATCAGGCAGGGTGGGTACAATGAGCAGTTCTTC. Protein sequence: CAIRQGGYNEQFF. This chain joins TRBV10-3 and TRBJ2-1, with a possible D match to TRBD1 (5 bases). V lost 6 bases and J lost 4, with 10 bases in between. Looked up from germline, CDR1 is ENHRY and CDR2 is SYGVKD. This CDR3 spans 13 amino acids.

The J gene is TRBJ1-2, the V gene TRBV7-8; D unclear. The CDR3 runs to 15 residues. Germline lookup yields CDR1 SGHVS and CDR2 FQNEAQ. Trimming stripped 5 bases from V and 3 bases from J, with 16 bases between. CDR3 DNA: TGTGCCAGCAGCCCTCTGGCCAGGTCTGACTATGGCTACACCTTC. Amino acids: CASSPLARSDYGYTF.

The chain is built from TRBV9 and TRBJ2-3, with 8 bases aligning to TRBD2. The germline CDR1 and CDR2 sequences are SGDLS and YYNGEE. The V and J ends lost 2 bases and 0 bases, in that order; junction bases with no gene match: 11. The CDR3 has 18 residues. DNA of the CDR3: TGTGCCAGCAGCGTGTCGTTGCGGGAGGCTTCTAGCACAGATACGCAGTATTTT. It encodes CASSVSLREASSTDTQYF.

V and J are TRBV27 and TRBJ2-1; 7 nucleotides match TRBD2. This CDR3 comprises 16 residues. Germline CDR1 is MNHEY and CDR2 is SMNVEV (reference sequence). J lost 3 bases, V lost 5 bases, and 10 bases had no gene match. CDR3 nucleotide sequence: TGTGCCAGCAGTCGTCAGGGAGGGAGAGACTACAATGAGCAGTTCTTC. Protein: CASSRQGGRDYNEQFF.

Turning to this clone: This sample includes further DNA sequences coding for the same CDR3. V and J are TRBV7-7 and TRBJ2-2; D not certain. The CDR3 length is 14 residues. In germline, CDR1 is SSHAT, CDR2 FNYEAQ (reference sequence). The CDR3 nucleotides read TGTGCTAGTGCTACCACGACATCGACCGGGGAGCTGTTTTTT. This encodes CASATTTSTGELFF.

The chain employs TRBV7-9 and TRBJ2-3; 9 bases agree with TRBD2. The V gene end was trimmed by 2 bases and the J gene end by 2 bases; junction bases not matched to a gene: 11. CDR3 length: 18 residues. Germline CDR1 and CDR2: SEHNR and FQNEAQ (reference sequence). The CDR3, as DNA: TGTGCCAGCAGCTTATACTCCGGGACTAGCAAGTCCACAGATACGCAGTATTTT. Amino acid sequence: CASSLYSGTSKSTDTQYF.

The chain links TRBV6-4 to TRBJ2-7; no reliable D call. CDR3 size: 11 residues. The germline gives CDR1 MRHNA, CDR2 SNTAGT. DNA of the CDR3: TGTGACGAGGCCCGTCGCTACGAGCAGTACTTC. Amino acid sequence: CDEARRYEQYF.

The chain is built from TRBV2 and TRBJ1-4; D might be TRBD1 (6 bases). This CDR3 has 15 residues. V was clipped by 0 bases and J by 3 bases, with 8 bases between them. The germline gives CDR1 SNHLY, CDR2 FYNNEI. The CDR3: CASSEAGTSNEKLFF. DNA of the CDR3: TGTGCCAGCAGTGAAGCCGGGACATCTAATGAAAAACTGTTTTTT.

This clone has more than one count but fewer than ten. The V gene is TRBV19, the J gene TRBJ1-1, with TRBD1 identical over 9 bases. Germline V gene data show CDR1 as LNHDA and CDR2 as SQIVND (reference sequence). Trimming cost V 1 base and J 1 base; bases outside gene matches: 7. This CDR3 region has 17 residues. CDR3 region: CASSIAPGQGPNTEAFF. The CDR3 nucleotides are TGTGCCAGTAGTATAGCTCCGGGACAGGGACCGAACACTGAAGCTTTCTTT.